One sample yielded the 32 T cell receptor beta chains listed below, sequenced in a study of T-cell reconstitution after alpha-beta-depleted transplantation in children. The TCRbeta library incorporated unique molecular identifiers. TCRdb reanalysed the PCR reads using MiXCR and keeps one entry per CDR3 protein. The profile shows 500,000 to 650,000 distinct CDR3 sequences, approximately 13% of them singletons. Material: PBMCs, mostly from graft donor cells, obtained 360 days after TCRalphabeta/CD19-depleted stem cell transplant. Source of these receptors: a male patient younger than 18 who had a stem cell transplant for acute myeloid leukemia, so the T cells may come from the graft donor.

The genes are TRBV28 and TRBJ2-7; either TRBD1 or TRBD2 may fit D (10 bases each). This CDR3 has 21 amino acids. Germline assignment: CDR1 MDHEN and CDR2 SYDVKM. Trimming left V 8 bases short and J 2 bases short, with 37 bases between. The CDR3 DNA sequence: TGTGCCAGCCGGACACCGGACAGGGGGAGAGGGAGCGGGAGGGTGCCCTACGAGCAGTACTTC. Translation gives CASRTPDRGRGSGRVPYEQYF.

The chain carries TRBV7-2 and TRBJ2-1, with 10 bases aligning to TRBD2. This CDR3 has 16 amino acids. The J segment lost 3 bases and the V segment lost 3 bases, leaving 5 bases of the junction unmatched. Germline CDR1 and CDR2: SGHTA and FQGNSA. DNA of the CDR3: TGTGCCAGCAGCTTCTCTAGCGGGAGTATCTACAATGAGCAGTTCTTC. Protein sequence: CASSFSSGSIYNEQFF.

There are a few counts of this clonotype. The chain combines TRBV4-2 with TRBJ2-6, with D possibly matching TRBD1 (6 bases). From germline, CDR1 is LGHNA and CDR2 YNFKEQ. The V end was cut by 3 bases, the J end by 0 bases, with 18 bases between. The CDR3 runs 19 residues. CDR3 DNA sequence: TGTGCCAGCAGCCACTACAGGGTCGACATGAACTCTGGGGCCAACGTCCTGACTTTC. Residues: CASSHYRVDMNSGANVLTF.

This clonotype has a handful of counts. CDR3 loop: CASRKGSSGSYTGELFF. The CDR3 DNA follows: TGTGCCAGCAGAAAGGGTTCTAGCGGGAGTTACACCGGGGAGCTGTTTTTT. The genes are TRBV6-1 and TRBJ2-2, with 10 positions matching TRBD2. Germline V lookup: CDR1 MNHNS, CDR2 SASEGT. After removal of 6 bases from V and 3 bases from J, the junction contained 10 bases not matched to a gene. The CDR3 runs 17 residues.

This chain links TRBV20-1 with TRBJ2-7, with 11 bases fitting TRBD2. V shed 0 bases, J shed 9 bases, and the junction held 10 bases outside the gene matches. This CDR3 contains 15 residues. Germline loops: CDR1 DFQATT, CDR2 SNEGSKA (reference sequence). In nucleotides, the CDR3 is TGCAGTGCTAGAGATCACACTAGCGGGAGAATGGGGCAGTACTTC. It yields the protein CSARDHTSGRMGQYF.

This clonotype was counted at least ten times. The chain carries TRBV5-1 and TRBJ2-4, with a tentative D call TRBD2 (6 bases). The CDR3 consists of 19 residues. Deletions cut 0 bases from V and 3 bases from J, with 22 bases between. CDR1 and CDR2 from the germline V gene are SGHRS and YFSETQ. CDR3 nucleotide sequence: TGCGCCAGCAGCTTGGGACGGGCGGGAATACGTGGAGGCAAAAACATTCAGTACTTC. It encodes CASSLGRAGIRGGKNIQYF.

V gene TRBV4-3 combines with J gene TRBJ1-1; D not resolved. The CDR3 spans 16 residues. Germline values: CDR1 LGHNA, CDR2 YSLEER. V gave up 0 bases and J gave up 1 base, with 12 bases separating them. The CDR3, as DNA: TGCGCCAGCAGCCAAGATCCTTTACCGAGGAACACTGAAGCTTTCTTT. Translation: CASSQDPLPRNTEAFF.

V is TRBV20-1 and J is TRBJ2-1; D is ambiguous. There are 12 residues in the CDR3. Between the trimmed V and J ends, which lost 5 bases and 2 bases, there was a span of 7 bases. Germline CDR1 DFQATT, CDR2 SNEGSKA (reference sequence). CDR3 amino acids: CSAYVTYNEQFF. The CDR3, as DNA: TGCAGTGCTTACGTTACCTACAATGAGCAGTTCTTC.

The rearrangement uses TRBV14 and TRBJ2-2; D uncertain. V lost 4 bases and J 6 bases, leaving 15 bases between the germline ends. The CDR3 length is 15 residues. Germline V gene lookup returns CDR1 SGHDN and CDR2 FVKESK. The CDR3 DNA reads TGTGCCAGCAGCCCTGCCTGGGCTAACTCCGGGGAGCTGTTTTTT. This gives the protein CASSPAWANSGELFF.

The chain links TRBV18 to TRBJ1-1; 10 nucleotides agree with TRBD1. Germline assignment: CDR1 KGHSH and CDR2 LQKENI. The CDR3 loop spans 14 amino acids. V gave up 6 bases and J gave up 5 bases; unmatched junction bases: 6. The CDR3 DNA sequence: TGTGCCAGCTCCGCGGGACAGGGGTTGACTGAAGCTTTCTTT. Amino acids: CASSAGQGLTEAFF. The full variable domain, with the rest looked up from reference TRBV18 and TRBJ1-1, is NAGVMQNPRHLVRRRGQEARLRCSPMKGHSHVYWYRQLPEEGLKFMVYLQKENIIDESGMPKERFSAEFPKEGPSILRIQQVVRGDSAAYFCASSAGQGLTEAFFGQGTRLTVV.

The table lists this clonotype with a few counts. The CDR3 region is CASSETTGSGGNTIYF. The CDR3 DNA sequence: TGTGCCAGCAGCGAAACCACAGGATCGGGAGGAAACACCATATATTTT. The chain joins TRBV28 to TRBJ1-3; a weak D match, TRBD1 (5 bases). There are 16 residues in the CDR3. Germline V lookup: CDR1 MDHEN, CDR2 SYDVKM. With 6 bases removed from V and 4 bases from J, the gap between germline ends came to 19 bases. Filled out from reference TRBV28 and TRBJ1-3, the complete variable domain reads DVKVTQSSRYLVKRTGEKVFLECVQDMDHENMFWYRQDPGLGLRLIYFSYDVKMKEKGDIPEGYSVSREKKERFSLILESASTNQTSMYLCASSETTGSGGNTIYFGEGSWLTVV.

This sequence joins TRBV20-1 and TRBJ2-1; D possibly matches TRBD1 or TRBD2 (5 bases each). Looked up from germline, CDR1 is DFQATT and CDR2 is SNEGSKA (reference sequence). CDR3 length equals 16 residues. V was cut by 0 bases and J by 4 bases, with 16 bases left in between. The CDR3 spells CSAREPGYGVYNEQFF. CDR3 DNA sequence: TGCAGTGCTAGAGAGCCAGGGTACGGGGTTTACAATGAGCAGTTCTTC.

Only a few counts were recorded for this clonotype. This chain connects TRBV5-1 to TRBJ2-1; 14 bases fit TRBD2. The germline CDR1 and CDR2 sequences are SGHRS and YFSETQ. CDR3 length: 16 residues. V trimming: 4 bases; J trimming: 4 bases; junction bases outside the gene matches: 4. CDR3 sequence: CASSGGTSGSYNEQFF. CDR3 DNA: TGCGCCAGCAGCGGAGGGACTAGCGGGAGTTACAATGAGCAGTTCTTC.

This clonotype was detected only a few times. CDR3 region: CSANREPETQYF. For the CDR3, the DNA is TGCAGTGCTAACCGGGAGCCAGAGACCCAGTACTTC. This chain uses TRBV20-1 with TRBJ2-5, with TRBD2 as a possible D gene (6 bases). Germline V lookup: CDR1 DFQATT, CDR2 SNEGSKA (reference sequence). This CDR3 region has 12 residues. Between the trimmed V and J ends, which lost 4 bases and 4 bases, there was a span of 10 bases.

This clonotype was observed a handful of times. An end of the junction differs from the germline gene, which may be a read error. CDR3 in amino acids: CASSPPDRAPYNEQFF. In DNA, the CDR3 is TGTGCCAGCTCGCCACCGGACAGGGCCCCCTACAATGAGCAGTTCTTC. The chain links TRBV18 to TRBJ2-1; 8 bases fit TRBD1. The CDR3 spans 16 residues. Germline lookup yields CDR1 KGHSH and CDR2 LQKENI.

In this sample, this clonotype turned up many times. V and J are TRBV30 and TRBJ2-7; either TRBD1 or TRBD2 may fit D (5 bases each). The CDR3 runs to 16 residues. The germline V gene has CDR1 GTSNPN and CDR2 SVGIG (reference sequence). Trimming took off 4 bases at V and 6 bases at J, with 25 bases between the two ends. The chain's CDR3 is CAWTPWGITVTGEQYF. CDR3 in DNA: TGTGCCTGGACCCCTTGGGGGATCACCGTCACAGGCGAGCAGTACTTC.

This clonotype was counted many times. The rearrangement uses TRBV12-3 or TRBV12-4 and TRBJ2-1; D gene unclear. The V gene lost 1 base and the J gene lost 9 bases, with 7 bases spanning the gap. The CDR3 spans 12 residues. In DNA, the CDR3 is TGTGCCAGCAGTTTAGGGGCCGTTGAGCAGTTCTTC. Protein: CASSLGAVEQFF.

This clonotype occurred a few times. The chain links TRBV28 to TRBJ2-2; TRBD1 is a possible D gene (5 bases). V lost 2 bases and J lost 5, with 9 bases in between. This CDR3 has 14 residues. Germline V gene data show CDR1 as MDHEN and CDR2 as SYDVKM. The CDR3 sequence: CASSLAGSTGELFF. CDR3 DNA: TGTGCCAGCAGTTTAGCAGGGTCAACCGGGGAGCTGTTTTTT.

The chain recombines TRBV10-3 with TRBJ1-5; TRBD1 agrees at 7 bases. J lost 5 bases, V lost 6 bases, and 4 bases had no gene match. The germline V gene has CDR1 ENHRY and CDR2 SYGVKD. The CDR3 covers 13 residues. In DNA form, the CDR3 reads TGTGCCATCAGGGGGGACAGCGATCAGCCCCAGCATTTT. Translation gives CAIRGDSDQPQHF.

The chain joins TRBV20-1 to TRBJ2-7; D possibly corresponds to TRBD2 (7 bases). Trimming shortened V by 2 bases and J by 4 bases, and 15 bases separated the two germline ends. This CDR3 is built from 14 residues. The germline CDR1 and CDR2 sequences are DFQATT and SNEGSKA (reference sequence). The CDR3 here is CSARWGGPRYEQYF. DNA for the CDR3: TGCAGTGCTAGATGGGGGGGCCCTCGTTACGAGCAGTACTTC.

This clonotype was detected only a few times. The rearrangement links TRBV6-2 or TRBV6-3 to TRBJ2-3, with D uncertain. CDR1 and CDR2 from the germline V gene are MNHEY and SVGEGT. The CDR3 has 12 amino acids. V was shortened by 5 bases and J by 7 bases, with 10 bases between the two germline ends. CDR3 in amino acids: CASSPRINTQYF. For the CDR3, the DNA is TGTGCCAGCAGTCCCCGTATTAATACGCAGTATTTT.

Note on this clonotype: One junction end disagrees with the germline gene, perhaps due to a read error. J is TRBJ2-3 and V is TRBV12-3 or TRBV12-4; D perhaps matches TRBD1 (6 bases). This CDR3 has 17 residues. In DNA, the CDR3 is TGTGCCAGCAGCCCTTCAGGGCAGGGGTCTGGCACAGATACGCAGTTTTTT. This sequence encodes CASSPSGQGSGTDTQFF.

This clonotype was observed once. The CDR3 loop is CASSQLAVAISFRETQYF. The CDR3 DNA follows: TGTGCCAGCAGCCAACTCGCGGTAGCGATTTCGTTTCGGGAGACCCAGTACTTC. The chain uses TRBV12-3 or TRBV12-4 and TRBJ2-5, with D tentatively TRBD2 (5 bases). The V end lost 6 bases, the J end lost 5 bases, and 28 bases lay between the germline ends. The CDR3 has 18 amino acids.

There are a few counts of this clonotype. As DNA, the CDR3 is TGCAGTGCTAGTTTCCTCTTATCTAATTGGGATGAGCAGTTCTTC. Translated: CSASFLLSNWDEQFF. V and J are TRBV20-1 and TRBJ2-1; no clear D gene. From germline, CDR1 is DFQATT and CDR2 SNEGSKA (reference sequence). The V end was cut by 3 bases, the J end by 8 bases, with 20 bases between. This CDR3 spans 15 amino acids.

J is TRBJ2-1 and V is TRBV20-1; D is uncertain. CDR1 and CDR2 (germline): DFQATT, SNEGSKA (reference sequence). The V end lost 1 base, the J end lost 9 bases, and 7 bases lay between the germline ends. This CDR3 comprises 11 residues. The CDR3: CSARVVSEQFF. CDR3 bases: TGCAGTGCTAGAGTCGTCAGTGAGCAGTTCTTC.

This clonotype has more than one count but fewer than ten. The gene calls are TRBV12-3 or TRBV12-4 and TRBJ1-3; the D is unclear. This CDR3 region has 17 residues. V was shortened by 6 bases and J by 1 base, with 19 bases between the two germline ends. The CDR3 loop reads CASSPGTNPVSGNTIYF. CDR3 sequence (DNA): TGTGCCAGCAGCCCTGGCACAAATCCCGTTTCTGGAAACACCATATATTTT.

This clonotype was seen at least ten times. The J gene is TRBJ1-1, the V gene TRBV9, with D possibly matching TRBD1 (5 bases). With 0 bases removed from V and 4 bases from J, the gap between germline ends came to 10 bases. The CDR3 runs to 14 residues. The V gene's germline CDR1 is SGDLS and CDR2 YYNGEE. This CDR3 is CASSVVSGSTEAFF. In DNA, the CDR3 is TGTGCCAGCAGCGTAGTGTCAGGGAGCACTGAAGCTTTCTTT.

This clonotype was observed a few times. V gene TRBV27 combines with J gene TRBJ2-1, with D tentatively TRBD1 (5 bases). The CDR3 contains 15 residues. Per the germline V gene, CDR1 is MNHEY and CDR2 is SMNVEV (reference sequence). V lost 5 bases to trimming and J lost 5 bases, with 16 bases between them. The CDR3 protein is CASSAQGTQNNEQFF. The CDR3 DNA follows: TGTGCCAGCAGTGCGCAGGGTACCCAAAACAATGAGCAGTTCTTC.

This clonotype was detected a few times. This chain joins TRBV5-1 and TRBJ2-3, with 14 bases lining up with TRBD2. This CDR3 spans 17 amino acids. The germline CDR1 and CDR2 sequences are SGHRS and YFSETQ. Losses at the gene ends were 0 bases for V and 3 bases for J; bases not matched to a gene: 3. The CDR3 DNA reads as TGCGCCAGCAGCTTGGAGGGACTAGCGGGAGTGACAGATACGCAGTATTTT. Protein sequence: CASSLEGLAGVTDTQYF.

The CDR3 DNA reads as TGCAGTGCTAGACGGACAGCCGGGATCCCAGATACGCAGTATTTT. Its protein is CSARRTAGIPDTQYF. The chain uses TRBV20-1 and TRBJ2-3; perhaps TRBD1 as D (6 bases). The V and J ends lost 2 bases and 4 bases respectively, with 16 bases between them. This CDR3 is 15 amino acids long. In germline, CDR1 is DFQATT, CDR2 SNEGSKA (reference sequence).

This clonotype showed up just a few times. The rearrangement joins TRBV14 to TRBJ2-7; TRBD2 is a possible D gene (6 bases). Germline CDR1 reads SGHDN; CDR2 reads FVKESK. This CDR3 spans 13 amino acids. The V gene lost 2 bases and the J gene lost 5 bases, with 10 bases spanning the gap. The CDR3 nucleotides are TGTGCCAGCAGCCAACCGGGACTTAACGAGCAGTACTTC. Translated, it gives CASSQPGLNEQYF.

Regarding this clonotype: This may arise from a read error, as a much more abundant clone is one base away. The V and J genes are TRBV7-6 and TRBJ2-7; 7 bases agree with TRBD1. Germline CDR1 is SGHVS and CDR2 is FNYEAQ. V shed 1 base and J 6 bases; nucleotides not matched to a gene: 15. The CDR3 runs 17 residues. CDR3 DNA: TGTGCCAGCAGCTTAGACAGGGGACAGATCCTAACCTGCGAGCAGTACTTC. Encoded protein: CASSLDRGQILTCEQYF. Full variable domain (remainder filled in from reference TRBV7-6 and TRBJ2-7): GAGVSQSPRYKVTKRGQDVALRCDPISGHVSLYWYRQALGQGPEFLTYFNYEAQQDKSGLPNDRFSAERPEGSISTLTIQRTEQRDSAMYRCASSLDRGQILTCEQYFGPGTRLTVT.